Each of the 28 T cell receptor beta chains below was sequenced from the same sample in a study of regulatory T cells in long-lasting Graves disease. The time point was: newly diagnosed GD, antithyroid drugs for less than 3 months. RNA from PBMCs was the source of the TCR library. In building TCR beta libraries, iRepertoire HTBI primers were used together with Arm-PCR of CDR3 regions. MiXCR was run by TCRdb on the multiplex PCR reads, yielding one entry per CDR3 protein. This sample has under 300,000 distinct CDR3 sequences; 18% occur once, and the top ten carry approximately 14%. The data were also submitted as part of a second study, on T cells in Graves' hyperthyroidism and ophthalmopathy.

The sample was peripheral blood mononuclear cells (PBMCs), taken at new diagnosis, from a patient treated with antithyroid drugs. The origin of the receptors is a woman younger than 45 with Graves disease.

This clonotype appeared many times. V usage is TRBV20-1 and J usage is TRBJ1-1; TRBD1 aligns across 10 bases. The CDR3 has 13 residues. The ends lost 5 bases at V and 6 bases at J; junction bases unmatched: 6. Germline V gene data show CDR1 as DFQATT and CDR2 as SNEGSKA (reference sequence). The CDR3 DNA follows: TGCAGTGCTTGCCGGGACAGGGGACCTGAAGCTTTCTTT. The encoded protein is CSACRDRGPEAFF.

This clonotype was detected many times. The chain combines TRBV2 with TRBJ2-1, with D possibly being TRBD2 (5 bases). CDR1 is SNHLY and CDR2 is FYNNEI in the germline V gene. The ends were cut back, 1 base at V and 10 bases at J, with 11 bases in the middle. This CDR3 comprises 13 residues. DNA of the CDR3: TGTGCCAGCAGTGAAGAGCGAGGGCGGGAGCAGTTCTTC. Its protein product is CASSEERGREQFF. The complete variable domain, with remaining parts taken from reference TRBV2 and TRBJ2-1, reads EPEVTQTPSHQVTQMGQEVILRCVPISNHLYFYWYRQILGQKVEFLVSFYNNEISEKSEIFDDQFSVERPDGSNFTLKIRSTKLEDSAMYFCASSEERGREQFFGPGTRLTVL.

The rearrangement uses TRBV19 and TRBJ2-2; D assignment may be TRBD1 or TRBD2 (6 bases each). CDR1 and CDR2 (germline): LNHDA, SQIVND (reference sequence). V lost 3 bases and J lost 6, with 17 bases in between. This CDR3 comprises 16 residues. CDR3 DNA: TGTGCCAGTAGTATCCCCGAGGACGGGGGCGCCGGGGAGCTGTTTTTT. Translating it yields CASSIPEDGGAGELFF.

The chain employs TRBV4-2 and TRBJ2-5; 10 positions match TRBD2. From germline, CDR1 is LGHNA and CDR2 YNFKEQ. This CDR3 has 17 amino acids. J was trimmed by 5 bases and V by 0 bases; bases with no gene match: 9. DNA for the CDR3: TGTGCCAGCAGCCAAGATAGTAGCCTAGCGGGGGAGGAGACCCAGTACTTC. It codes for CASSQDSSLAGEETQYF.

This clonotype was counted many times. The chain links TRBV15 to TRBJ2-3, with 8 bases matching TRBD2. V lost 4 bases to trimming and J lost 2 bases; unmatched junction nucleotides: 2. The CDR3 runs to 14 residues. Per the germline V gene, CDR1 is LNHNV and CDR2 is YYDKDF (reference sequence). The CDR3 DNA is TGTGCCACCAGCAAGGGACTAGTCACAGATACGCAGTATTTT. This sequence encodes CATSKGLVTDTQYF.

There are many counts of this clonotype. The chain carries TRBV5-4 and TRBJ2-1, with TRBD2 matching 7 bases. V trimming: 4 bases; J trimming: 8 bases; junction bases outside the gene matches: 12. Germline CDR1 SGHNT, CDR2 YYREEE (reference sequence). CDR3 length: 15 amino acids. CDR3 protein: CASSPPQAGLYEQFF. The CDR3 nucleotides read TGTGCCAGCAGCCCCCCGCAAGCGGGGTTGTATGAGCAGTTCTTC.

This clonotype showed up many times. The genes are TRBV9 and TRBJ1-4; D not certain. Germline V CDR1 and CDR2: SGDLS, YYNGEE. The CDR3 is 15 residues long. V lost 0 bases and J 4 bases, leaving 10 bases between the germline ends. The CDR3 is CASSVGGNHNEKLFF. The CDR3 nucleotides are TGTGCCAGCAGCGTAGGAGGAAATCATAATGAAAAACTGTTTTTT. The full variable domain, in which reference TRBV9 and TRBJ1-4 provide the parts outside the CDR3, is DSGVTQTPKHLITATGQRVTLRCSPRSGDLSVYWYQQSLDQGLQFLIQYYNGEERAKGNILERFSAQQFPDLHSELNLSSLELGDSALYFCASSVGGNHNEKLFFGSGTQLSVL.

In this sample, this clonotype turned up many times. The chain recombines TRBV5-1 with TRBJ2-2; 12 nucleotides align to TRBD2. The CDR3 covers 17 residues. Germline CDR1 SGHRS, CDR2 YFSETQ. V was clipped by 3 bases and J by 11 bases; unmatched bases: 14. As DNA, the CDR3 is TGCGCCAGCAGCTCAAGACCTAGCGGGGGGGCCGAAAGAGAGCTGTTTTTT. Translated, it gives CASSSRPSGGAERELFF.

This clonotype was counted many times. The chain combines TRBV20-1 with TRBJ2-1; no firm D call. CDR1 DFQATT and CDR2 SNEGSKA come from the germline V gene (reference sequence). Trimming cost V 3 bases and J 1 base, with 10 bases left between them. The CDR3 has 14 residues. CDR3 loop: CSASGSNSYNEQFF. The CDR3 DNA sequence: TGCAGTGCTAGTGGGTCTAATTCCTACAATGAGCAGTTCTTC.

Many counts were recorded for this clonotype. The chain uses TRBV9 and TRBJ2-3; D may be TRBD1 (5 bases). CDR1 and CDR2 (germline): SGDLS, YYNGEE. This CDR3 spans 15 amino acids. Trimming took off 0 bases at V and 2 bases at J, with 10 bases between the two ends. The CDR3 region has the DNA TGTGCCAGCAGCGTAGAGGGGTTCGCCACAGATACGCAGTATTTT. Translated: CASSVEGFATDTQYF.

The rearrangement uses TRBV5-1 and TRBJ2-5; TRBD1 matches at 12 bases. CDR1 and CDR2 (germline): SGHRS, YFSETQ. This CDR3 region has 14 residues. After removal of 5 bases from V and 11 bases from J, the junction contained 10 bases not matched to a gene. CDR3 DNA: TGCGCCAGCAGTCCAGGGACAGGGGGCTACGGGCAGTACTTC. Translation: CASSPGTGGYGQYF.

Remarks on this clonotype: This likely reflects a read error, since a far larger clone is one base away. The chain is built from TRBV2 and TRBJ2-7; D may match TRBD1 or TRBD2 (5 bases each). CDR3 length equals 15 residues. Trimming took off 6 bases at V and 2 bases at J, with 17 bases between the two ends. The V gene's germline CDR1 is SNHLY and CDR2 FYNNEI. CDR3 in DNA: TGTGCCAGCAGCTTAGCGCGCCAGGGCCCCTACGAGCAGTACTTC. Protein sequence: CASSLARQGPYEQYF.

This clonotype was observed many times. An end of the junction does not agree with germline; a read error may underlie this. The chain recombines TRBV7-9 with TRBJ1-5; D uncertain. The CDR3 is 16 residues long. The V gene's germline CDR1 is SEHNR and CDR2 FQNEAQ (reference sequence). The CDR3 sequence is CASSLVPGDSNQPQHF. The CDR3 nucleotides read TGCGCCAGCAGCTTGGTTCCAGGCGATAGCAATCAGCCCCAGCATTTT.

This clonotype appeared a few times. V usage is TRBV5-1 and J usage is TRBJ1-6; D unresolved. The CDR3 consists of 15 residues. Germline V gene sequence: CDR1 SGHRS, CDR2 YFSETQ. V lost 2 bases and J lost 3, with 9 bases in between. The CDR3 region has the DNA TGCGCCAGCAGCTTAAGGGCCCTCTATAATTCACCCCTCCACTTT. The encoded protein is CASSLRALYNSPLHF. Together with reference TRBV5-1 and TRBJ1-6, the CDR3 gives the full variable domain: KAGVTQTPRYLIKTRGQQVTLSCSPISGHRSVSWYQQTPGQGLQFLFEYFSETQRNKGNFPGRFSGRQFSNSRSEMNVSTLELGDSALYLCASSLRALYNSPLHFGNGTRLTVT.

This clonotype was seen ten or more times. The chain joins TRBV7-2 to TRBJ1-5; TRBD1 is a possible D gene (5 bases). The CDR3 runs to 16 residues. V lost 2 bases to trimming and J lost 2 bases, with 13 bases between them. In germline, CDR1 is SGHTA, CDR2 FQGNSA. CDR3 DNA: TGTGCCAGCAGCTTACAGGGCGGGTCTGGCAATCAGCCCCAGCATTTT. Protein product: CASSLQGGSGNQPQHF.

This clonotype was detected ten times or more. The gene calls are TRBV4-1 and TRBJ2-7; D is unclear. V was pared by 0 bases and J by 6 bases, with 24 bases between. Per germline, CDR1 MGHRA and CDR2 YSYEKL. The CDR3 contains 18 residues. CDR3 loop: CASSQDQGFGSLPREQYF. The CDR3 nucleotides are TGCGCCAGCAGCCAAGATCAAGGGTTCGGATCTCTCCCACGCGAGCAGTACTTC.

The chain is built from TRBV19 and TRBJ1-1, with 9 positions matching TRBD1. The CDR3 extends over 15 amino acids. The germline V gene has CDR1 LNHDA and CDR2 SQIVND (reference sequence). Trimming removed 5 bases from V and 8 bases from J; junction bases left unmatched: 12. The CDR3 reads CASSGGTGTGREAFF. Written as DNA, the CDR3 is TGTGCCAGTAGTGGAGGTACCGGGACAGGGCGGGAAGCTTTCTTT. Full variable domain (outside the CDR3, taken from reference TRBV19 and TRBJ1-1): DGGITQSPKYLFRKEGQNVTLSCEQNLNHDAMYWYRQDPGQGLRLIYYSQIVNDFQKGDIAEGYSVSREKKESFPLTVTSAQKNPTAFYLCASSGGTGTGREAFFGQGTRLTVV.

This clonotype was observed many times. The gene calls are TRBV7-9 and TRBJ1-1; 8 nucleotides match TRBD1. Germline lookup yields CDR1 SEHNR and CDR2 FQNEAQ (reference sequence). V shed 7 bases and J 3 bases; nucleotides not matched to a gene: 7. The CDR3 sequence is 14 residues long. Written as DNA, the CDR3 is TGTGCCAGCATCCTGGACAGGGAGGACACTGAAGCTTTCTTT. It translates to CASILDREDTEAFF.

This clonotype was counted ten times or more. V and J are TRBV7-3 and TRBJ1-1; 9 nucleotides align to TRBD1. CDR3 length: 14 residues. In germline, CDR1 is SGHTA, CDR2 FQGTGA. The V segment lost 5 bases and the J segment 3 bases; nucleotides outside the gene matches: 4. The CDR3 DNA follows: TGTGCCAGCAGCCGGACAGGGGCGGACACTGAAGCTTTCTTT. It codes for CASSRTGADTEAFF.

This clonotype showed up many times. The gene calls are TRBV24-1 and TRBJ2-5, with D possibly matching TRBD2 (5 bases). The J call may be mistaken, given a closer DNA end match to TRBJ2-1. The CDR3 totals 16 residues. CDR1 is KGHDR, CDR2 SFDVKD, per germline. The CDR3 sequence is CATSDLKERVRGEQFF. CDR3 coding DNA: TGTGCCACCAGTGATTTGAAGGAGAGGGTACGGGGTGAGCAGTTCTTC.

Ten or more counts support this clonotype. The CDR3 bases are TGTGCCAGCAGGACAGGCGCTAACTATGGCTACACCTTC. This encodes CASRTGANYGYTF. The V gene is TRBV12-3 or TRBV12-4, the J gene TRBJ1-2; TRBD1 is a possible D gene (6 bases). CDR3 size: 13 residues. V was clipped by 6 bases and J by 0 bases, with 8 bases between them.

This clonotype was seen at least ten times. The rearrangement uses TRBV25-1 and TRBJ1-2; the match to TRBD1 covers 9 bases. CDR3 size: 13 residues. Germline CDR1 reads MGHDK; CDR2 reads SYGVNS. The ends lost 7 bases at V and 8 bases at J; junction bases unmatched: 8. CDR3: CASIGQGSWGYTF. In nucleotides, the CDR3 is TGTGCCAGCATCGGACAGGGGTCTTGGGGCTACACCTTC.

This clonotype was observed a handful of times. The chain couples TRBV19 to TRBJ2-6; D may be TRBD2 (6 bases). The CDR3 extends over 15 amino acids. CDR1 and CDR2 from the germline V gene are LNHDA and SQIVND (reference sequence). Deletions cut 10 bases from V and 2 bases from J, with 15 bases between. The CDR3: CATQAGGAGANVLTF. CDR3 DNA: TGTGCCACCCAGGCCGGGGGTGCTGGGGCCAACGTCCTGACTTTC.

This clonotype was seen repeatedly, ten times or more. This sequence joins TRBV10-3 and TRBJ2-1; 7 nucleotides line up with TRBD2. V trimming: 6 bases; J trimming: 5 bases; junction bases outside the gene matches: 4. CDR3 length: 13 amino acids. Germline V CDR1 and CDR2: ENHRY, SYGVKD. The CDR3 loop is CAIRGGDDNEQFF. CDR3 sequence (DNA): TGTGCCATCAGGGGAGGGGATGACAATGAGCAGTTCTTC.

The table lists this clonotype with many counts. The J gene is TRBJ1-2, the V gene TRBV7-9; D is unresolved. Trimming took 5 bases from V and 1 from J, leaving 5 bases between them. Germline V gives CDR1 SEHNR, CDR2 FQNEAQ (reference sequence). The CDR3 runs 12 residues. The CDR3 is CASSRNNYGYTF. The CDR3 bases are TGTGCCAGCAGCCGGAATAACTATGGCTACACCTTC.

This clonotype was seen many times. V gene TRBV11-1 combines with J gene TRBJ2-7; D unresolved. The CDR3 contains 14 residues. V lost 1 base to trimming and J lost 3 bases, with 10 bases between them. Germline-derived CDR1 and CDR2 are SGHAT and FQDESV (reference sequence). Here the CDR3 reads CASSLGVDYYEQYF. In DNA, the CDR3 is TGTGCCAGCAGCTTAGGCGTAGATTACTACGAGCAGTACTTC.

This clonotype was recorded many times. The chain employs TRBV5-1 and TRBJ2-1; TRBD2 matches at 10 bases. The CDR3 is 15 amino acids. The junction had 5 bases not matched to a gene; V was cut back by 4 bases and J by 4 bases. The germline V gene encodes CDR1 SGHRS and CDR2 YFSETQ. The CDR3 here is CASSILAGEYNEQFF. Written as DNA, the CDR3 is TGCGCCAGCAGCATTCTAGCGGGGGAGTACAATGAGCAGTTCTTC. Based on the CDR3 plus reference TRBV5-1 and TRBJ2-1, the full variable domain is KAGVTQTPRYLIKTRGQQVTLSCSPISGHRSVSWYQQTPGQGLQFLFEYFSETQRNKGNFPGRFSGRQFSNSRSEMNVSTLELGDSALYLCASSILAGEYNEQFFGPGTRLTVL.

This clonotype was recorded at least ten times. The chain joins TRBV20-1 to TRBJ2-7; tentatively, D is TRBD2 (6 bases). The CDR3 covers 15 residues. Trimming pared 0 bases from V and 7 bases from J, leaving 19 bases between. Germline CDR1 is DFQATT and CDR2 is SNEGSKA (reference sequence). The CDR3 reads CSARDLSGGLEEQYF. The CDR3 DNA reads as TGCAGTGCTAGAGATCTTAGCGGTGGCCTAGAGGAGCAGTACTTC.